What follows is one T cell receptor (beta chain) and its context. V lost 5 bases and J lost 4; bases outside the gene matches: 13. Germline CDR1 and CDR2: MDHEN and SYDVKM. The CDR3 covers 17 residues. The data originate from a study of shared clonotypes between healthy human individuals. Generated by immunoSEQ multiplex PCR, the TCRdb table keeps only in-frame clones and is missing some. This table holds under 750,000 clones, about two thirds found once. Sample: memory CD4+ T cells sorted from blood. Indicated subset: CD45RA-negative fraction. This receptor was taken from a woman aged 25 to 39 in good health. V usage is TRBV28 and J usage is TRBJ1-2; TRBD1 aligns across 10 bases. The CDR3 region has the DNA TGTGCCAGCAGTCCGCAGACAGGGGGCGGGTCTGCCTATGGCTACACCTTC. This translates into CASSPQTGGGSAYGYTF.